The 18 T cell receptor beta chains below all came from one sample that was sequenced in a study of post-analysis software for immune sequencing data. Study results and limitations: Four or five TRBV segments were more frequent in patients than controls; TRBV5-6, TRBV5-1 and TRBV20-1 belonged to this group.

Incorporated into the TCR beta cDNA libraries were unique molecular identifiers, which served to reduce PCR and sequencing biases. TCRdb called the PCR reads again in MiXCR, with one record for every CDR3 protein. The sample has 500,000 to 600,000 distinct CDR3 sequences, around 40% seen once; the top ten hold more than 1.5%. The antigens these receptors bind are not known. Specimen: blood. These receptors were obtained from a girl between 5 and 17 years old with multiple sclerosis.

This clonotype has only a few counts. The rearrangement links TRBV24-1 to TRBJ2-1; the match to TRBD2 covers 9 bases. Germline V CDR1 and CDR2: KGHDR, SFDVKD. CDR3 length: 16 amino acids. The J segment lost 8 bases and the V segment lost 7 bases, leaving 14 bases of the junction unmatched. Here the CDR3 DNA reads TGTGCCACCAGCCGCCCAAGGTCTAGCGGGAAGCATGAGCAGTTCTTC. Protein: CATSRPRSSGKHEQFF.

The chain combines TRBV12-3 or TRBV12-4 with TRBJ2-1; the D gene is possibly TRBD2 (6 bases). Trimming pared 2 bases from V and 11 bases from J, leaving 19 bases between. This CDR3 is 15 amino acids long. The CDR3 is CASSLRRGTGDKQFF. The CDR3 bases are TGTGCCAGCAGTTTAAGGCGGGGCACGGGTGATAAGCAGTTCTTC.

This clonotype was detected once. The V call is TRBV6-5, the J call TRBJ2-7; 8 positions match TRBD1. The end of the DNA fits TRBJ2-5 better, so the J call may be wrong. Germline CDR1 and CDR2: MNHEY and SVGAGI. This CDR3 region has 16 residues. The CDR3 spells CASSYSRTGRGETQYF. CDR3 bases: TGTGCCAGCAGTTACTCGAGGACAGGGCGGGGAGAGACCCAGTACTTC.

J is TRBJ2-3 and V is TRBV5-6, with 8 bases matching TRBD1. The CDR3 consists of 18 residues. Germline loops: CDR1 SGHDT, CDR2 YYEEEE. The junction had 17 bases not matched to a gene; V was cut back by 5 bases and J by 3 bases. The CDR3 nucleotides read TGTGCCAGCAGTCTAATCAGGGGGCTGAGTGTCGATACAGATACGCAGTATTTT. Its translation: CASSLIRGLSVDTDTQYF.

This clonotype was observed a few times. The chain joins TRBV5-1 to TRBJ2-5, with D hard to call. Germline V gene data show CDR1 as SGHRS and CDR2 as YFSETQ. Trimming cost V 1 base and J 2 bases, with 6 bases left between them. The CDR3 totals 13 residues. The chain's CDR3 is CASSLTQQETQYF. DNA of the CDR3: TGCGCCAGCAGCTTGACTCAGCAAGAGACCCAGTACTTC.

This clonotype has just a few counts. The chain's CDR3 is CSARGVGQGSQETQYF. DNA for the CDR3: TGCAGTGCTAGGGGGGTGGGACAGGGGTCCCAAGAGACCCAGTACTTC. V is TRBV20-1 and J is TRBJ2-5, with TRBD1 identical over 10 bases. V lost 3 bases and J lost 1; bases outside the gene matches: 8. This CDR3 region has 16 residues. Germline values: CDR1 DFQATT, CDR2 SNEGSKA (reference sequence).

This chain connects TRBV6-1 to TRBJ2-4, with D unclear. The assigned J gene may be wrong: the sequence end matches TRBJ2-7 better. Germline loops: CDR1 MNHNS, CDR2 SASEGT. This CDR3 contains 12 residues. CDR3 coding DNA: TGTGCCAGCAAGGGCCGACCCTACGAGCAGTACTTC. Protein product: CASKGRPYEQYF.

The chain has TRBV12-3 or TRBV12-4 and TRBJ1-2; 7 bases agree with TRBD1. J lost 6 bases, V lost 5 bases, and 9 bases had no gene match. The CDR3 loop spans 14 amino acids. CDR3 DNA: TGTGCCAGCAGTCGGACAGGCCCCGCGGATGGCTACACCTTC. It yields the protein CASSRTGPADGYTF.

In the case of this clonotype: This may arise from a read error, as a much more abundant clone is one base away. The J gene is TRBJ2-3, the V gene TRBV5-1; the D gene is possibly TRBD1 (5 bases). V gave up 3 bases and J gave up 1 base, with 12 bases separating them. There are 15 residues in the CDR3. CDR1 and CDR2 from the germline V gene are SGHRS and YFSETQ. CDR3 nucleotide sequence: TGCGCCAGCAGCTCCGCAGGGCCAGGCACAGATACGCAGTATTTT. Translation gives CASSSAGPGTDTQYF. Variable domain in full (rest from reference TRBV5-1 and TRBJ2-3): KAGVTQTPRYLIKTRGQQVTLSCSPISGHRSVSWYQQTPGQGLQFLFEYFSETQRNKGNFPGRFSGRQFSNSRSEMNVSTLELGDSALYLCASSSAGPGTDTQYFGPGTRLTVL.

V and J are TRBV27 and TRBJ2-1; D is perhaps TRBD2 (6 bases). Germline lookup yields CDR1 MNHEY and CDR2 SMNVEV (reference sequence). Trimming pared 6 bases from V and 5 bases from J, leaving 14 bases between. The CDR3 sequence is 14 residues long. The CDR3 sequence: CASRLSGGNNEQFF. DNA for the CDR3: TGTGCCAGCAGGCTGAGTGGGGGGAACAATGAGCAGTTCTTC.

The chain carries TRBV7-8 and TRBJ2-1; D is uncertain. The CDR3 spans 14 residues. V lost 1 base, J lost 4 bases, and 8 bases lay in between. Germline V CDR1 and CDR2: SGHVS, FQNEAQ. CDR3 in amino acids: CASSLDGRYNEQFF. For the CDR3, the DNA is TGTGCCAGCAGCTTAGACGGGCGGTACAATGAGCAGTTCTTC.

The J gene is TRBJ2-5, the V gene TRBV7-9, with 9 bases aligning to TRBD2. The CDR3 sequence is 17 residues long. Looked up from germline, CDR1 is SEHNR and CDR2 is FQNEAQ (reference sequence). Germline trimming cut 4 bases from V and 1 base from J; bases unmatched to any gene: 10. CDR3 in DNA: TGTGCCAGCAGCTCACGCTCGACTAGCGGCTTCCAAGAGACCCAGTACTTC. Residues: CASSSRSTSGFQETQYF.

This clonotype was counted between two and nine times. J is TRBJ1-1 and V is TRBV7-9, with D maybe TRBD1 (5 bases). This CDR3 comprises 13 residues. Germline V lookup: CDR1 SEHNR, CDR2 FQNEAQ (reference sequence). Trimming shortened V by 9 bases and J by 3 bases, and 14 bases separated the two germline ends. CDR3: CASAERGDTEAFF. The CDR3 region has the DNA TGTGCCAGTGCCGAACGGGGGGACACTGAAGCTTTCTTT.

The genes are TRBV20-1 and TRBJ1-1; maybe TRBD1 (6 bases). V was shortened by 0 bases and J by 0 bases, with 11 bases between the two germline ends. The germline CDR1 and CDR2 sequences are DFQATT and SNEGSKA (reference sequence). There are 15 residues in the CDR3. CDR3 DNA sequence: TGCAGTGCTAGAGATATGGCAGGGGTGAACACTGAAGCTTTCTTT. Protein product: CSARDMAGVNTEAFF.

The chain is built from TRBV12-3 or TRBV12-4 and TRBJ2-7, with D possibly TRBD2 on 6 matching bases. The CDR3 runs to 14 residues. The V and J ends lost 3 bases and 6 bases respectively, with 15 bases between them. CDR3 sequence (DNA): TGTGCCAGCAGTTTCGTGCTAGCGACGGGCGAGCAGTACTTC. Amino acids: CASSFVLATGEQYF.

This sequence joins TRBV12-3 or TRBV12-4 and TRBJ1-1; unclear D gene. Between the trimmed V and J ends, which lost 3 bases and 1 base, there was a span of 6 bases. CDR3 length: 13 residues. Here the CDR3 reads CASSLFENTEAFF. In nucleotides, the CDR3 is TGTGCCAGCAGTTTGTTTGAGAACACTGAAGCTTTCTTT.

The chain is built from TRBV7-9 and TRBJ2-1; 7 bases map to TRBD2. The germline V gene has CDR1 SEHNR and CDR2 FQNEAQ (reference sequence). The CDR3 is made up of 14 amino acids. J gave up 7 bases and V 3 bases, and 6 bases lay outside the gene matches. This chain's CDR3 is CASSLAGDLNEQFF. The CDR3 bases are TGTGCCAGCAGCTTGGCGGGAGATCTGAATGAGCAGTTCTTC.

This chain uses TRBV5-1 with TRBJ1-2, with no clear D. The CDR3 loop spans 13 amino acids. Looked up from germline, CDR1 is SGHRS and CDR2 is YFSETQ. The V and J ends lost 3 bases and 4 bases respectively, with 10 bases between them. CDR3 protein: CASSSDGTYGYTF. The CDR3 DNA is TGCGCCAGCAGCTCCGACGGTACCTATGGCTACACCTTC.